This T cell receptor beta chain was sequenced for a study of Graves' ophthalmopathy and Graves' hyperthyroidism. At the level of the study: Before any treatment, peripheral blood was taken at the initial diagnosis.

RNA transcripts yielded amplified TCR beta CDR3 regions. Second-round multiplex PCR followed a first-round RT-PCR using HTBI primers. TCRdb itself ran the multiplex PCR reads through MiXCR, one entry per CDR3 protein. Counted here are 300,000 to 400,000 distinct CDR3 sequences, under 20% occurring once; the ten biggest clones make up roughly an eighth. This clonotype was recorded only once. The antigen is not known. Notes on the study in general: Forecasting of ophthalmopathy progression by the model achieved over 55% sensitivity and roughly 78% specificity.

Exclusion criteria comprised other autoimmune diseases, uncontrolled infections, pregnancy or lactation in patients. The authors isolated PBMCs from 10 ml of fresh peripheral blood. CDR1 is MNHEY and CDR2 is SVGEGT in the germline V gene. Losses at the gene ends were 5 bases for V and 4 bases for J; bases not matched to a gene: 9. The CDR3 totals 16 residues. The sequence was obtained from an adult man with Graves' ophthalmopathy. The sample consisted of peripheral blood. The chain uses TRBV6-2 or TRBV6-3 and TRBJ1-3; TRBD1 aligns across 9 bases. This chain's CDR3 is CASSPSGTGKGNTIYF. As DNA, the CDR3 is TGTGCCAGCAGTCCTTCCGGGACAGGGAAAGGAAACACCATATATTTT.